The TCR beta chain under discussion was sequenced for a study of blood T cells in healthy people across ages (dated by TCRdb to about 2015). Describing the broader study: In model experiments, roughly one uniquely barcoded TCR beta cDNA molecule per two T cells was captured by template switching. The study measured age-related changes in TCR beta repertoire diversity using deep sequencing normalized with unique cDNA molecular identifiers. Donors were grouped into four age groups: young (average roughly 15 years), middle-aged (39), aged (approximately 58) and long-lived (82). To avoid experimental bias, donors of different ages were distributed randomly across sequencing lanes. Using the same blood draw, the study looked at two additional independent replicas of 1 million unique cDNA reads for two donors, one aged 18 to 29 and the other aged 80 or older.

The approximately 41 donors, aged about 6 to 95 years, were systemically healthy Caucasian individuals from Russia. Around 9.9 milliliters of peripheral blood were collected from each donor into EDTA-treated Vacutainer tubes. Ficoll-Paque density-gradient centrifugation was used to isolate PBMCs, with at least 7 million per sample. Trizol reagent was used to extract total RNA from PBMCs, with at least 6 micrograms per sample. Naive CD45RAhigh/CD27high T cell percentages were measured by flow cytometry on a PBMC aliquot from every donor. As for this clonotype: What this receptor recognizes is not known. No base qualities exist here, and no much larger clone lies one base off it.

The CDR3 holds 13 amino acids from the cysteine to the phenylalanine. Only the CDR3 DNA stays, 39 bases, in frame from base 1. The germline V gene encodes CDR1 SGHVS and CDR2 FQNEAQ. The library was obtained by 5' RACE. TCRdb names Illumina HiSeq 2500 as the instrument used. The second PCR ran for roughly 6 to 11 cycles and used a J-beta primer mix along with a sample-barcoded 5' primer. A unique molecular identifier was introduced onto each TCR beta cDNA molecule by a template-switch 5' adaptor carrying 12 random nucleotides. Each sample yielded at least 2.5 million CDR3-containing paired-end reads. The Mint cDNA synthesis kit, primed by a TRBC-specific oligonucleotide, was used to synthesize first-strand cDNA from all RNA. Following uracil-DNA glycosylase treatment, a first 18-cycle PCR with universal primers M1SS and BC2_uni_R was performed on all cDNA. From the authors' description of their analysis: For normalization, 1 million high-quality reads were randomly selected from each sample, with every read carrying a distinct molecular identifier. Instead of being binned into consensus sequences, reads that shared molecular identifiers were thrown out. MiTCR, run with a Q25 quality threshold and the strictest error-elimination algorithm, handled CDR3 identification, clonotype clustering and error correction. A nonparametric unseen species model with Euler transformation was used to estimate a lower bound on total TCR beta diversity. Through fastp at Q25 and MiXCR, TCRdb rebuilt clones from the public reads, retaining in-frame beta chains. Under each unique CDR3 protein, matching rows form one entry showing the most common genes and DNA. The V and J calls were not made by the authors but by TCRdb's processing. This sample has roughly 1.6 million distinct CDR3 sequences in its table, and about 31% of those were observed once. In total, the top ten clones hold 11% of the sample.

Results the study describes overall, beyond this receptor: Because profiling used bulk unsorted PBMCs, naive and antigen-experienced compartments could not be compared conclusively. Observed TCR beta diversity per million T cells fell roughly linearly with age, and a significant reduction was already apparent by age around 40. Compared with the aged group, more naive CD4+ T cells, fewer expanded clones and increased TCR diversity were shown by the long-lived group, suggesting age selection. Estimates of total diversity from one million sequenced T cells were regarded as lower bounds and underestimates. The CMV infection status of donors was not known, potentially confounding age-related changes in expanded clonotypes. A strong correlation was found between observed TCR beta diversity and the percentage of naive T cells measured by flow cytometry.

This TCR was recovered from a woman in her 30s in good health. Sequencing used blood. This chain is built from TRBV7-8 and TRBJ2-5; no confident D gene assignment can be made. The DNA matches TRBJ2-7 better at its end, which makes the J call doubtful. The base sequence is TGTGCCAGCAGTCCCGGCGAGGTCTACGAGCAGTACTTC. Its protein product is CASSPGEVYEQYF.